This TCR beta chain was identified during a study of identical twins. Healthy Caucasians supplied all donations. TCRdb passed the 5' RACE reads through MiXCR, listing each CDR3 protein once. The top ten hold roughly 3.7% of the sample, which has a few hundred thousand distinct CDR3 sequences, roughly 13% seen once. Germline values: CDR1 SGHDN, CDR2 FVKESK. Germline trimming cut 3 bases from V and 2 bases from J; bases unmatched to any gene: 6. CDR3 length equals 16 residues. This sample also appeared in a second study, on yellow fever vaccine responses in identical twins.

The J gene is TRBJ2-4, the V gene TRBV14, with TRBD1 identical over 8 bases. The sequence derives from a woman under 30 in good health. Sequenced sample: memory (CD45RO+) T cells sorted from blood. CDR3 nucleotide sequence: TGTGCCAGCAGCCAGCAGGGGGCAGGGACCAAAAACATTCAGTACTTC. Translation gives CASSQQGAGTKNIQYF.